The rows below give T cell receptor beta chains drawn from one sample of a study of OX40 agonist ivuxolimab in advanced cancers. The repertoire was sequenced with immunoSEQ multiplex PCR; TCRdb's copy has only in-frame clones and lacks some. The table records roughly 64,000 clones, about 80% of them present only once. The sample consisted of CD4+ or CD8+ T cells sorted from blood, taken in a trial of the OX40 agonist ivuxolimab. The receptors originated from an adult with an advanced solid tumor such as melanoma, head and neck, liver or kidney cancer. Both conserved end residues are part of each CDR3. Each record gives: CDR3 DNA, CDR3 protein, V gene, J gene, D gene, clone size. A D gene is named only where the DNA matches it firmly. Clone size is shown for a subset of rows, as once, few, many or a class of expanded clone.

CDR3 DNA: TGTGCCAGCAGCTTTTTTGAGGGGTCGGACTATGGCTACACCTTC; CDR3 protein: CASSFFEGSDYGYTF; V gene: TRBV7-2; J gene: TRBJ1-2; D gene: .; clone size: .
CDR3 DNA: TGTGCCAGCAGCTTACAGCGGGGCTCCACAGATACGCAGTATTTT; CDR3 protein: CASSLQRGSTDTQYF; V gene: TRBV11-2; J gene: TRBJ2-3; D gene: TRBD2; clone size: .
CDR3 DNA: TGTGCCAGCACCCGGACAGGGGGCTATGGCTACACCTTC; CDR3 protein: CASTRTGGYGYTF; V gene: TRBV6-6; J gene: TRBJ1-2; D gene: TRBD1; clone size: medium-sized
CDR3 DNA: TGTGCCAGCAGCTTGGGGGACAAAGCTTTCTTT; CDR3 protein: CASSLGDKAFF; V gene: TRBV11-3; J gene: TRBJ1-1; D gene: .; clone size: few
CDR3 DNA: TGCAGCGTTGAGGGGACTCTCTACAATGAGCAGTTCTTC; CDR3 protein: CSVEGTLYNEQFF; V gene: TRBV29-1; J gene: TRBJ2-1; D gene: .; clone size: .
CDR3 DNA: TGTGCCAGCAGCGTTACGGGTAGCGGGGGGCCAGAGACCCAGTACTTC; CDR3 protein: CASSVTGSGGPETQYF; V gene: TRBV7-3; J gene: TRBJ2-5; D gene: TRBD2; clone size: .
CDR3 DNA: TGTGCCAGCAGCTTGGGGACAGGGGGGACCCACGAGCAGTACTTC; CDR3 protein: CASSLGTGGTHEQYF; V gene: TRBV5-4; J gene: TRBJ2-7; D gene: TRBD1; clone size: .
CDR3 DNA: TGTGCCACAGGAACAGGGCCCACCGGGGAGCTGTTTTTT; CDR3 protein: CATGTGPTGELFF; V gene: TRBV7-3; J gene: TRBJ2-2; D gene: .; clone size: .
CDR3 DNA: TGTGCCAGCAGCTACAGGTCCATGAACACTGAAGCTTTCTTT; CDR3 protein: CASSYRSMNTEAFF; V gene: TRBV5-6; J gene: TRBJ1-1; D gene: .; clone size: once
CDR3 DNA: TGCAGCGTTGGGGCAGGCCCATACGAGCAGTACTTC; CDR3 protein: CSVGAGPYEQYF; V gene: TRBV29-1; J gene: TRBJ2-7; D gene: .; clone size: once
CDR3 DNA: TGTGCCAGCAGCTTAGGTCGGATGAACACTGAAGCTTTCTTT; CDR3 protein: CASSLGRMNTEAFF; V gene: TRBV7-9; J gene: TRBJ1-1; D gene: .; clone size: .
CDR3 DNA: TGTGCCAGTTCCCCGGGACAGGGGTGGTACGAGCAGTACTTC; CDR3 protein: CASSPGQGWYEQYF; V gene: TRBV7-3; J gene: TRBJ2-7; D gene: TRBD1; clone size: once
CDR3 DNA: TGTGCCAGCAGCCCTGGCGTGAGTTTAGCGTCCTACGAGCAGTACTTC; CDR3 protein: CASSPGVSLASYEQYF; V gene: TRBV7-9; J gene: TRBJ2-7; D gene: .; clone size: .
CDR3 DNA: TGTGCCAGCAGCTTGAGACGGCCATCCTACGAGCAGTACTTC; CDR3 protein: CASSLRRPSYEQYF; V gene: TRBV5-6; J gene: TRBJ2-7; D gene: .; clone size: .
CDR3 DNA: TGTGCCAGCAGCGACCCTCAGACAGGTGGGCGCTATGGCTACACCTTC; CDR3 protein: CASSDPQTGGRYGYTF; V gene: TRBV9; J gene: TRBJ1-2; D gene: .; clone size: .
CDR3 DNA: TGTGCCAGTAGGAACAGGGGGCAAGGCTATGGCTACACCTTC; CDR3 protein: CASRNRGQGYGYTF; V gene: TRBV19; J gene: TRBJ1-2; D gene: TRBD1; clone size: few
CDR3 DNA: TGTGCCTGGAGGGGGGGGGCAGCTGAAGCTTTCTTT; CDR3 protein: CAWRGGAAEAFF; V gene: TRBV30; J gene: TRBJ1-1; D gene: .; clone size: .
CDR3 DNA: TGTGCCAGCAGCATCGGGACAGCCCGCCTTGAAAAACTGTTTTTT; CDR3 protein: CASSIGTARLEKLFF; V gene: TRBV9; J gene: TRBJ1-4; D gene: TRBD1; clone size: .
CDR3 DNA: TGTGCCAGCGGGGGACAGGGCAATCAGCCCCAGCATTTT; CDR3 protein: CASGGQGNQPQHF; V gene: TRBV2; J gene: TRBJ1-5; D gene: TRBD1; clone size: .
CDR3 DNA: TGTGCCAGCAGCTTAGCGGCTTCAACGGGCGTCTACACCTTC; CDR3 protein: CASSLAASTGVYTF; V gene: TRBV7-6; J gene: TRBJ1-2; D gene: .; clone size: .
CDR3 DNA: TGTGCCAGCAGCTTAGGCCGCCCCACAGATACGCAGTATTTT; CDR3 protein: CASSLGRPTDTQYF; V gene: TRBV13; J gene: TRBJ2-3; D gene: .; clone size: .
CDR3 DNA: TGCGCCAGCAGCCAAGGAGGACTACCGGCCTACGAGCAGTACTTC; CDR3 protein: CASSQGGLPAYEQYF; V gene: TRBV4-1; J gene: TRBJ2-7; D gene: .; clone size: .
CDR3 DNA: TGCGCCAGCAGCTTGGGGGGGCTCCCATCCCGGCAGGCGAACACCGGGGAGCTGTTTTTT; CDR3 protein: CASSLGGLPSRQANTGELFF; V gene: TRBV5-1; J gene: TRBJ2-2; D gene: .; clone size: .
CDR3 DNA: TGTGCCAGCAGCTTAACCGAGGGGGTGAGTGAGCAGTTCTTC; CDR3 protein: CASSLTEGVSEQFF; V gene: TRBV7-3; J gene: TRBJ2-1; D gene: .; clone size: .
CDR3 DNA: TGTGCCAGCAGCTTAGATCTCCAGGGTACCTATGGCTACACCTTC; CDR3 protein: CASSLDLQGTYGYTF; V gene: TRBV7-9; J gene: TRBJ1-2; D gene: .; clone size: .
CDR3 DNA: TGTGCCAGCTCACCACAGCAGGAGACAAGCTCTGGGGCCAACGTCCTGACTTTC; CDR3 protein: CASSPQQETSSGANVLTF; V gene: TRBV18; J gene: TRBJ2-6; D gene: .; clone size: once
CDR3 DNA: TGTGCCAGCAGCGTAAACCCAGAGACAGAACTTCAAGAGACCCAGTACTTC; CDR3 protein: CASSVNPETELQETQYF; V gene: TRBV9; J gene: TRBJ2-5; D gene: .; clone size: once
CDR3 DNA: TGTGCCAGTAGTCCAGTGACTACGGGAGAGACCCAGTACTTC; CDR3 protein: CASSPVTTGETQYF; V gene: TRBV19; J gene: TRBJ2-5; D gene: .; clone size: .
CDR3 DNA: TGTGCCTGGAGTGTAAAGGGGAGGAGGTACGAGCAGTACTTC; CDR3 protein: CAWSVKGRRYEQYF; V gene: TRBV30; J gene: TRBJ2-7; D gene: .; clone size: .
CDR3 DNA: TGTGCCAGCAGTGTGAGGCGGAATTCTTCACCCCTCCACTTT; CDR3 protein: CASSVRRNSSPLHF; V gene: TRBV25-1; J gene: TRBJ1-6; D gene: .; clone size: .
CDR3 DNA: TGTGCCAGCAGCGCCTCCGTCGCAGGGGCTGGAAACACCATATATTTT; CDR3 protein: CASSASVAGAGNTIYF; V gene: TRBV7-9; J gene: TRBJ1-3; D gene: .; clone size: .
CDR3 DNA: TGTGCCAGCAGCGTGGGGGGTCTCGCCGTGGGTGAGACCCAGTACTTC; CDR3 protein: CASSVGGLAVGETQYF; V gene: TRBV9; J gene: TRBJ2-5; D gene: .; clone size: .
CDR3 DNA: TGTGCCAGTAGTATGGGACTAGCGGGAGGGAGAGAGCAGTTCTTC; CDR3 protein: CASSMGLAGGREQFF; V gene: TRBV19; J gene: TRBJ2-1; D gene: TRBD2; clone size: .
CDR3 DNA: TGTGCCAGCAGCTTAGTTGGGTTGTACGAGCAGTACTTC; CDR3 protein: CASSLVGLYEQYF; V gene: TRBV7-9; J gene: TRBJ2-7; D gene: .; clone size: once
CDR3 DNA: TGCGCCAGCAGCCAAGATATAGTTAATTCACCCCTCCACTTT; CDR3 protein: CASSQDIVNSPLHF; V gene: TRBV4-3; J gene: TRBJ1-6; D gene: .; clone size: few
CDR3 DNA: TGTGCCAGCAGCGCGACTAGCGGGAGGGCCTGGGGTACGCAGTATTTT; CDR3 protein: CASSATSGRAWGTQYF; V gene: TRBV9; J gene: TRBJ2-3; D gene: TRBD2; clone size: .
CDR3 DNA: TGTGCCAGCAGCCCGAGGACAGGGGGCGGTTCACCCCTCCACTTT; CDR3 protein: CASSPRTGGGSPLHF; V gene: TRBV2; J gene: TRBJ1-6; D gene: TRBD1; clone size: .
CDR3 DNA: TGTGCCAGCAGTGAGGGAGGGGAGACCCAGTACTTC; CDR3 protein: CASSEGGETQYF; V gene: TRBV2; J gene: TRBJ2-5; D gene: TRBD2; clone size: .
CDR3 DNA: TGTGCCACCAGCACTTATAGGACAACCGGGGCCAACGTCCTGACTTTC; CDR3 protein: CATSTYRTTGANVLTF; V gene: TRBV15; J gene: TRBJ2-6; D gene: .; clone size: .
CDR3 DNA: TGTGCCAGCAGCCAAAGGGGGATCACTGAAGCTTTCTTT; CDR3 protein: CASSQRGITEAFF; V gene: TRBV7-9; J gene: TRBJ1-1; D gene: .; clone size: .
CDR3 DNA: TGTGCCAGCAGTCTCCGGTACGGGAAAGTCGAGCAGTACTTC; CDR3 protein: CASSLRYGKVEQYF; V gene: TRBV11-3; J gene: TRBJ2-7; D gene: .; clone size: once
CDR3 DNA: TGTGCCAGCAGCTTACCCGGGGCCACTGAAGCTTTCTTT; CDR3 protein: CASSLPGATEAFF; V gene: TRBV7-9; J gene: TRBJ1-1; D gene: .; clone size: .
CDR3 DNA: TGTGCCAGCAGCCAGGGATTTAGCGAGCAGTACTTC; CDR3 protein: CASSQGFSEQYF; V gene: TRBV14; J gene: TRBJ2-7; D gene: .; clone size: few
CDR3 DNA: TGTGCCAGCAGCCCCCGGACAGGGGACCGCTACGAGCAGTACTTC; CDR3 protein: CASSPRTGDRYEQYF; V gene: TRBV5-4; J gene: TRBJ2-7; D gene: TRBD1; clone size: .
CDR3 DNA: TGTGCCAGCAGCTCGGGACTAGCGGGGACGAATGAGCAGTTCTTC; CDR3 protein: CASSSGLAGTNEQFF; V gene: TRBV5-4; J gene: TRBJ2-1; D gene: TRBD2; clone size: .
CDR3 DNA: TGTGCCAGTATGGCAGGAGAGGCCTGGAACACCGGGGAGCTGTTTTTT; CDR3 protein: CASMAGEAWNTGELFF; V gene: TRBV19; J gene: TRBJ2-2; D gene: .; clone size: .
CDR3 DNA: TGTGCCAGCAGCTTGGGACATAGGTCGATGAACACTGAAGCTTTCTTT; CDR3 protein: CASSLGHRSMNTEAFF; V gene: TRBV5-5; J gene: TRBJ1-1; D gene: .; clone size: .
CDR3 DNA: TGTGCCAGCAGTGAGGCGGGGTCCAATCAGCCCCAGCATTTT; CDR3 protein: CASSEAGSNQPQHF; V gene: TRBV2; J gene: TRBJ1-5; D gene: .; clone size: .
CDR3 DNA: TGTGCCAGTCGGACAGGGGGCGAAGCCGGGGAGCTGTTTTTT; CDR3 protein: CASRTGGEAGELFF; V gene: TRBV6-4; J gene: TRBJ2-2; D gene: TRBD1; clone size: .
CDR3 DNA: TGTGCCAGCAGCCGTGGACAGGGGAACACTGAAGCTTTCTTT; CDR3 protein: CASSRGQGNTEAFF; V gene: TRBV5-4; J gene: TRBJ1-1; D gene: TRBD1; clone size: .
CDR3 DNA: TGTGCCATCAGCTCGGACAGACTTAACTATGGCTACACCTTC; CDR3 protein: CAISSDRLNYGYTF; V gene: TRBV10-3; J gene: TRBJ1-2; D gene: .; clone size: .
CDR3 DNA: TGTGCCATCAGTGACCCTGGGGCCAACGTCCTGACTTTC; CDR3 protein: CAISDPGANVLTF; V gene: TRBV10-3; J gene: TRBJ2-6; D gene: .; clone size: .
CDR3 DNA: TGCGCCAGCAGTGAAGGGGGGAACACCGGGGAGCTGTTTTTT; CDR3 protein: CASSEGGNTGELFF; V gene: TRBV5-1; J gene: TRBJ2-2; D gene: .; clone size: .
CDR3 DNA: TGCGCCAGCAGTTGGGACAGGGGTGATGGCTACACCTTC; CDR3 protein: CASSWDRGDGYTF; V gene: TRBV10-2; J gene: TRBJ1-2; D gene: TRBD1; clone size: few